The sequence of this T cell receptor beta chain was determined in a study of T cells in Graves' hyperthyroidism and ophthalmopathy. RNA transcripts gave rise to amplified TCR beta CDR3 regions. During a first-round RT-PCR of the TCR CDR3, the HTBI primer set was used. TCRdb re-analysed the multiplex PCR reads in MiXCR, keeping a single row per CDR3 protein. Altogether 600,000 to 650,000 distinct CDR3 sequences are present, 20% to 25% being singletons, with the ten largest covering 30% to 40%. This clonotype was observed once. Germline CDR1 DFQATT, CDR2 SNEGSKA (reference sequence). The length of the CDR3 is 16 residues. V lost 0 bases and J 1 base, leaving 13 bases between the germline ends.

This rearrangement joins TRBV20-1 to TRBJ2-1; D uncertain. Sequenced: blood. This clonotype was obtained from a man aged 25-45 years with Graves' ophthalmopathy. As DNA, the CDR3 is TGCAGTGCTAGAGACCCGGTGGTCACGTCCTACAATGAGCAGTTCTTC. Translated, it gives CSARDPVVTSYNEQFF.